The 23 T cell receptor beta chains listed next were all sequenced from one sample in a study of control samples from healthy donors and cancer patients. Repertoires were generated with immunoSEQ multiplex PCR, while TCRdb's copy carries only in-frame clones and drops some. The repertoire holds tens of thousands of clones, with more than 75% as singletons. Sequencing input: PBMCs. The source of these receptors is a woman aged 50 to 60 with head and neck cancer.

This clone has just one count. The chain has TRBV4-3 and TRBJ1-1; no reliable D call. The CDR3 totals 15 residues. CDR1 is LGHNA, CDR2 YSLEER, per germline. Between the trimmed V and J ends, which lost 0 bases and 2 bases, there was a span of 10 bases. CDR3 sequence reads: CASSQEPASNTEAFF. The CDR3 bases are TGCGCCAGCAGCCAAGAGCCAGCGTCCAACACTGAAGCTTTCTTT.

Only a few counts were recorded for this clone. The V gene is TRBV5-1, the J gene TRBJ2-7; D might be TRBD2 (5 bases). The germline CDR1 and CDR2 sequences are SGHRS and YFSETQ. CDR3 length: 15 residues. Trimming cost V 3 bases and J 4 bases, with 17 bases left between them. The CDR3 DNA follows: TGCGCCAGCAGCTCCGGGGAATTGATCGTATACGAGCAGTACTTC. It specifies CASSSGELIVYEQYF.

A few counts support this clone. This CDR3 is also generated by other DNA sequences in the sample. V and J are TRBV20-1 and TRBJ2-7; a weak D match, TRBD1 (6 bases). The V end lost 2 bases, the J end lost 6 bases, and 8 bases lay between the germline ends. Looked up from germline, CDR1 is DFQATT and CDR2 is SNEGSKA (reference sequence). The CDR3 loop spans 11 amino acids. This chain's CDR3 is CSARQGPEQYF. CDR3 bases: TGCAGTGCTAGACAGGGGCCCGAGCAGTACTTC.

The chain carries TRBV12-3 or TRBV12-4 and TRBJ1-6; perhaps TRBD1 as D (6 bases). Deletions cut 2 bases from V and 10 bases from J, with 9 bases between. The CDR3 consists of 13 residues. The CDR3 coding sequence is TGTGCCAGCAGTTTACACGGACAGTCACCCCTCCACTTT. Translated: CASSLHGQSPLHF.

This chain connects TRBV6-6 to TRBJ1-6; D is perhaps TRBD1 (6 bases). The CDR3 is made up of 15 amino acids. V shed 5 bases and J shed 9 bases, with 17 bases lying between them. Germline loops: CDR1 MNHNY, CDR2 SVGAGI (reference sequence). The CDR3 nucleotides are TGTGCCAGCAGTCCCACGGACAGCGAGGCTTCACCCCTCCACTTT. Protein: CASSPTDSEASPLHF.

This clone was counted once. The V call is TRBV7-2, the J call TRBJ2-5; TRBD2 matches 8 bases. V gave up 1 base and J gave up 2 bases; unmatched junction bases: 3. Germline V gene lookup returns CDR1 SGHTA and CDR2 FQGNSA. This CDR3 spans 15 amino acids. The DNA for the CDR3 is TGTGCCAGCAGCTTAGACGGGGGGGGACAAGAGACCCAGTACTTC. This encodes CASSLDGGGQETQYF.

V gene TRBV18 combines with J gene TRBJ1-2, with 7 nucleotides matching TRBD1. CDR1 is KGHSH and CDR2 is LQKENI in the germline V gene. V lost 3 bases to trimming and J lost 3 bases; unmatched junction nucleotides: 7. The CDR3 extends over 15 amino acids. DNA for the CDR3: TGTGCCAGCTCACCCCAGACAGGGCTCTACTATGGCTACACCTTC. Translation: CASSPQTGLYYGYTF. Variable domain in full (rest from reference TRBV18 and TRBJ1-2): NAGVMQNPRHLVRRRGQEARLRCSPMKGHSHVYWYRQLPEEGLKFMVYLQKENIIDESGMPKERFSAEFPKEGPSILRIQQVVRGDSAAYFCASSPQTGLYYGYTFGSGTRLTVV.

The chain carries TRBV19 and TRBJ1-4; no clear D gene. Trimming stripped 7 bases from V and 8 bases from J, with 14 bases between. From germline, CDR1 is LNHDA and CDR2 SQIVND (reference sequence). The length of the CDR3 is 13 residues. The CDR3 sequence is CASIEALGEKLFF. Written as DNA, the CDR3 is TGTGCCAGTATTGAGGCGCTTGGGGAAAAACTGTTTTTT. The full variable domain, rest sourced from reference TRBV19 and TRBJ1-4, is DGGITQSPKYLFRKEGQNVTLSCEQNLNHDAMYWYRQDPGQGLRLIYYSQIVNDFQKGDIAEGYSVSREKKESFPLTVTSAQKNPTAFYLCASIEALGEKLFFGSGTQLSVL.

The count of this clone is one. The genes are TRBV18 and TRBJ2-1, with D tentatively TRBD1 (6 bases). Trimming left V 2 bases short and J 0 bases short, with 14 bases between. This CDR3 is built from 17 residues. In germline, CDR1 is KGHSH, CDR2 LQKENI. In DNA, the CDR3 is TGTGCCAGCTCACCAGGGATAGCAGGGGTCTCCTACAATGAGCAGTTCTTC. It translates to CASSPGIAGVSYNEQFF.

This clone was observed a few times. The chain links TRBV28 to TRBJ2-3, with TRBD2 identical over 9 bases. Germline V gives CDR1 MDHEN, CDR2 SYDVKM. V shed 9 bases, J shed 4 bases, and the junction held 14 bases outside the gene matches. The CDR3 runs to 16 residues. In nucleotides, the CDR3 is TGTGCCAGTCACGTCCTAGCGGGACCCACTTCAGATACGCAGTATTTT. Translating it yields CASHVLAGPTSDTQYF.

V gene TRBV2 combines with J gene TRBJ1-1; maybe TRBD1 (5 bases). The germline gives CDR1 SNHLY, CDR2 FYNNEI. This CDR3 comprises 14 residues. The V and J ends lost 7 bases and 4 bases respectively, with 16 bases between them. The chain's CDR3 is CASNPSGDATEAFF. The CDR3 bases are TGTGCCAGCAACCCATCCGGGGACGCCACTGAAGCTTTCTTT.

This clone was observed once. The V call is TRBV5-1, the J call TRBJ1-2, with D possibly matching TRBD1 (6 bases). The CDR3 extends over 15 amino acids. Germline-derived CDR1 and CDR2 are SGHRS and YFSETQ. The V end was cut by 0 bases, the J end by 4 bases, with 13 bases between. The DNA for the CDR3 is TGCGCCAGCAGCTTGGGAGAGACAGGAGTCTATGGCTACACCTTC. Translated: CASSLGETGVYGYTF. Combining the CDR3 with reference TRBV5-1 and TRBJ1-2 gives the whole variable domain KAGVTQTPRYLIKTRGQQVTLSCSPISGHRSVSWYQQTPGQGLQFLFEYFSETQRNKGNFPGRFSGRQFSNSRSEMNVSTLELGDSALYLCASSLGETGVYGYTFGSGTRLTVV.

The chain has TRBV5-1 and TRBJ2-5, with no clear D. CDR3 length: 14 residues. Germline V gives CDR1 SGHRS, CDR2 YFSETQ. The V and J ends lost 4 bases and 1 base respectively, with 11 bases between them. The DNA for the CDR3 is TGCGCCAGCAGCCCTCCCAGGACCCAAGAGACCCAGTACTTC. Translation: CASSPPRTQETQYF.

The chain employs TRBV7-8 and TRBJ2-1; TRBD1 or TRBD2 may be the D gene (5 bases each). The CDR3 has 13 residues. V dropped 6 bases and J dropped 14 bases, with 20 bases sitting between them. The germline gives CDR1 SGHVS, CDR2 FQNEAQ. The CDR3 DNA sequence: TGTGCCAGCAGTCTTATTGCCGGGGCTATGAAGTTCTTC. It is translated as CASSLIAGAMKFF.

The gene calls are TRBV4-3 and TRBJ2-2; 11 nucleotides line up with TRBD2. The ends lost 0 bases at V and 7 bases at J; junction bases unmatched: 10. The germline CDR1 and CDR2 sequences are LGHNA and YSLEER. The CDR3 totals 18 residues. As DNA, the CDR3 is TGCGCCAGCAGCCAAGATCGGGCTAGCGGGGGGCCGGGCGGGGAGCTGTTTTTT. Translated, it gives CASSQDRASGGPGGELFF.

The CDR3 sequence is CASSPWDSTLKEAFF. In nucleotides, the CDR3 is TGTGCCAGCAGTCCGTGGGACAGTACCCTCAAGGAAGCTTTCTTT. This chain uses TRBV28 with TRBJ1-1, with 7 bases that match TRBD1. Germline V gene lookup returns CDR1 MDHEN and CDR2 SYDVKM. CDR3 size: 15 residues. The trim removed 5 bases at V and 8 bases at J, leaving 14 bases unmatched.

The genes are TRBV28 and TRBJ1-5; TRBD1 agrees at 7 bases. The V gene's germline CDR1 is MDHEN and CDR2 SYDVKM. This CDR3 region has 14 residues. The V segment lost 8 bases and the J segment 4 bases; nucleotides outside the gene matches: 8. CDR3 nucleotide sequence: TGTGCCAGCCGATACCCCAGGGGGAATCAGCCCCAGCATTTT. Encoded protein: CASRYPRGNQPQHF.

The chain combines TRBV6-6 with TRBJ1-1; 9 bases line up with TRBD1. The CDR3 has 14 amino acids. Germline V gene data show CDR1 as MNHNY and CDR2 as SVGAGI (reference sequence). Trimming removed 2 bases from V and 7 bases from J; junction bases left unmatched: 5. In DNA form, the CDR3 reads TGTGCCAGCAGTTACGGTGGGGACAGGGATGAAGCTTTCTTT. Translation: CASSYGGDRDEAFF.

V and J are TRBV2 and TRBJ1-4; a possible D gene is TRBD1 (5 bases). Germline CDR1 is SNHLY and CDR2 is FYNNEI. The V and J ends lost 6 bases and 6 bases respectively, with 14 bases between them. CDR3 length equals 14 residues. CDR3 DNA: TGTGCCAGCAGCCCAACCGGGGGGGATGAAAAACTGTTTTTT. Translating it yields CASSPTGGDEKLFF.

This clone was seen only a few times. V is TRBV4-2 and J is TRBJ1-3; TRBD1 matches at 8 bases. CDR1 and CDR2 (germline): LGHNA, YNFKEQ. This CDR3 region has 21 residues. The V gene end was trimmed by 0 bases and the J gene end by 1 base; junction bases not matched to a gene: 17. The CDR3 nucleotides read TGTGCCAGCAGCCAAGAGGCAGTAGGACAGGGCAGGCTTGTTTCTGGAAACACCATATATTTT. This translates into CASSQEAVGQGRLVSGNTIYF.

In this sample, this clone turned up once. V and J are TRBV6-5 and TRBJ1-2; 8 positions agree with TRBD1. The CDR3 extends over 13 amino acids. Losses at the gene ends were 7 bases for V and 4 bases for J; bases not matched to a gene: 5. The germline gives CDR1 MNHEY, CDR2 SVGAGI. For the CDR3, the DNA is TGTGCCAGCACCCGGGACAGGATCTATGGCTACACCTTC. Translating it yields CASTRDRIYGYTF.

CDR3 bases: TGTGCCAGCAGCTTCGGAACGGGCCCCGACTCTGGAAACACCATATATTTT. Translated: CASSFGTGPDSGNTIYF. J is TRBJ1-3 and V is TRBV7-8; D not certain. The germline V and J ends were trimmed by 3 bases and 0 bases, with 15 bases remaining between them. The CDR3 has 17 amino acids. Germline CDR1 and CDR2: SGHVS and FQNEAQ.

The V gene is TRBV3-1 (or the pseudogene TRBV3-2), the J gene TRBJ1-4; 10 positions agree with TRBD1. Germline V CDR1 and CDR2: LGHDT, YNNKEL (reference sequence). The CDR3 sequence is 15 residues long. The V gene end was trimmed by 4 bases and the J gene end by 6 bases; junction bases not matched to a gene: 5. CDR3 amino acids: CASSLSDRGDEKLFF. The CDR3, as DNA: TGTGCCAGCAGCCTATCGGACAGGGGGGATGAAAAACTGTTTTTT.